Listed here are 30 T cell receptor beta chains from one sample, sequenced in a study of shared clonotypes between healthy human individuals. The table came from immunoSEQ multiplex PCR; TCRdb's copy has only in-frame clones and leaves some out. Of some 680,000 clones listed, around 78% are singletons. The sequencing input was memory CD4+ T cells sorted from blood. The sample's subset: CD45RA-negative fraction. These receptors came from a woman aged 25 to 45 in good health.

This chain uses TRBV4-1 with TRBJ1-2; D might be TRBD1 (5 bases). CDR3 length: 15 amino acids. The V gene's germline CDR1 is MGHRA and CDR2 YSYEKL. Trimming stripped 0 bases from V and 2 bases from J, with 10 bases between. CDR3 in amino acids: CASSQDSGGNYGYTF. CDR3 DNA sequence: TGCGCCAGCAGCCAAGATTCGGGGGGGAACTATGGCTACACCTTC.

CDR3: CASSWDSRSNQPQHF. CDR3 DNA sequence: TGTGCCAGTAGCTGGGACAGCCGAAGCAATCAGCCCCAGCATTTT. The gene calls are TRBV19 and TRBJ1-5; 7 bases are shared with TRBD1. The germline V gene encodes CDR1 LNHDA and CDR2 SQIVND (reference sequence). There are 15 residues in the CDR3. Trimming removed 6 bases from V and 1 base from J; junction bases left unmatched: 6.

The rearrangement joins TRBV7-7 to TRBJ2-1, with D perhaps TRBD1 or TRBD2 (5 bases each). CDR1 and CDR2 (germline): SSHAT, FNYEAQ (reference sequence). The V end lost 5 bases, the J end lost 7 bases, and 12 bases lay between the germline ends. The CDR3 has 13 residues. The CDR3 loop is CASSPGRDNEQFF. The DNA for the CDR3 is TGTGCCAGCAGCCCGGGACGTGATAATGAGCAGTTCTTC.

This clone was seen just once. The chain recombines TRBV16 with TRBJ2-2; D is undetermined. CDR1 is KGHSY and CDR2 is FQNENV in the germline V gene. The V end lost 4 bases, the J end lost 4 bases, and 7 bases lay between the germline ends. CDR3 length: 13 amino acids. Written as DNA, the CDR3 is TGTGCCAGCAGCCGATTGCCCACCGGGGAGCTGTTTTTT. Residues: CASSRLPTGELFF.

The gene calls are TRBV5-8 and TRBJ1-5; D ambiguous. CDR3 size: 15 residues. Trimming took 4 bases from V and 3 from J, leaving 14 bases between them. The germline CDR1 and CDR2 sequences are SGHTS and YDEGEE. The CDR3 coding sequence is TGTGCCAGCAGCGTAGCCCTCATTAACAATCAGCCCCAGCATTTT. This gives the protein CASSVALINNQPQHF.

The chain has TRBV11-2 and TRBJ1-2, with 8 bases matching TRBD1. The V gene's germline CDR1 is SGHAT and CDR2 FQNNGV. The CDR3 spans 14 residues. V lost 1 base, J lost 5 bases, and 3 bases stayed unmatched. The CDR3 bases are TGTGCCAGCAGCTTAGGCGGGACAGGATATGGCTACACCTTC. This encodes CASSLGGTGYGYTF.

This clone was found a few times. The chain joins TRBV5-1 to TRBJ1-1; 10 bases align to TRBD1. The V and J ends lost 2 bases and 5 bases, in that order; junction bases with no gene match: 6. CDR1 SGHRS and CDR2 YFSETQ come from the germline V gene. The length of the CDR3 is 15 residues. CDR3 amino acids: CASSFWGTGETEAFF. The CDR3 DNA reads as TGCGCCAGCAGCTTTTGGGGGACAGGGGAGACTGAAGCTTTCTTT.

V usage is TRBV6-6 and J usage is TRBJ1-3; 7 bases line up with TRBD1. CDR1 is MNHNY and CDR2 is SVGAGI in the germline V gene (reference sequence). Trimming removed 6 bases from V and 0 bases from J; junction bases left unmatched: 2. The CDR3 runs to 14 residues. CDR3 nucleotides: TGTGCCAGCAGCCGGGACAGCTCTGGAAACACCATATATTTT. Its protein is CASSRDSSGNTIYF.

V and J are TRBV9 and TRBJ2-3; 15 nucleotides align to TRBD2. The CDR3 contains 17 residues. Per the germline V gene, CDR1 is SGDLS and CDR2 is YYNGEE. The J segment lost 4 bases and the V segment lost 4 bases, leaving 7 bases of the junction unmatched. This chain's CDR3 is CASSPGLAGGPSDTQYF. The DNA for the CDR3 is TGTGCCAGCAGCCCAGGACTAGCGGGAGGGCCCTCAGATACGCAGTATTTT.

This chain connects TRBV7-6 to TRBJ2-7; D gene ambiguous. Germline values: CDR1 SGHVS, CDR2 FNYEAQ. The V end lost 5 bases, the J end lost 4 bases, and 21 bases lay between the germline ends. CDR3 length: 16 residues. Here the CDR3 DNA reads TGTGCCAGCAGCCCCAATGCCGCAGTTGGATCTTACGAGCAGTACTTC. Amino acid sequence: CASSPNAAVGSYEQYF. The full variable domain, rest sourced from reference TRBV7-6 and TRBJ2-7, is GAGVSQSPRYKVTKRGQDVALRCDPISGHVSLYWYRQALGQGPEFLTYFNYEAQQDKSGLPNDRFSAERPEGSISTLTIQRTEQRDSAMYRCASSPNAAVGSYEQYFGPGTRLTVT.

The rearrangement links TRBV6-1 to TRBJ2-7; TRBD2 matches at 9 bases. Germline trimming cut 3 bases from V and 4 bases from J; bases unmatched to any gene: 4. This CDR3 has 14 amino acids. CDR1 is MNHNS and CDR2 is SASEGT in the germline V gene. CDR3: CASSETSGLYEQYF. The CDR3, as DNA: TGTGCCAGCAGTGAGACTAGCGGCTTGTACGAGCAGTACTTC.

This rearrangement joins TRBV13 to TRBJ2-3, with 10 bases that match TRBD2. This CDR3 region has 19 residues. V shed 2 bases and J 3 bases; nucleotides not matched to a gene: 14. Germline V gene data show CDR1 as PRHDT and CDR2 as FYEKMQ (reference sequence). This chain's CDR3 is CASSLYAYSSGSSTDTQYF. The DNA for the CDR3 is TGTGCCAGCAGCTTATACGCTTACTCTAGCGGGAGTAGTACAGATACGCAGTATTTT. The full variable domain, rest sourced from reference TRBV13 and TRBJ2-3, is AAGVIQSPRHLIKEKRETATLKCYPIPRHDTVYWYQQGPGQDPQFLISFYEKMQSDKGSIPDRFSAQQFSDYHSELNMSSLELGDSALYFCASSLYAYSSGSSTDTQYFGPGTRLTVL.

The genes are TRBV25-1 and TRBJ2-3; 10 bases are a match to TRBD2. This CDR3 has 16 amino acids. Germline CDR1 and CDR2: MGHDK and SYGVNS. The ends lost 3 bases at V and 5 bases at J; junction bases unmatched: 8. The CDR3: CASSETQREGQDTQYF. The CDR3, as DNA: TGTGCCAGCAGTGAGACCCAGCGGGAGGGCCAAGATACGCAGTATTTT.

The chain links TRBV19 to TRBJ2-7; D call uncertain. The V end was cut by 3 bases, the J end by 2 bases, with 11 bases between. Germline loops: CDR1 LNHDA, CDR2 SQIVND (reference sequence). CDR3 length: 14 residues. CDR3 sequence (DNA): TGTGCCAGTAGTATGGCGGCAGCAGCCTACGAGCAGTACTTC. It translates to CASSMAAAAYEQYF.

There are a few counts of this clone. Other DNA sequences within the sample encode an identical CDR3. This chain links TRBV19 with TRBJ2-5; 7 bases match TRBD2. The CDR3 covers 13 residues. Trimming removed 1 base from V and 6 bases from J; junction bases left unmatched: 2. Germline V gene lookup returns CDR1 LNHDA and CDR2 SQIVND (reference sequence). In DNA, the CDR3 is TGTGCCAGTAGTATAGTGGGGGGGAAGACCCAGTACTTC. This codes for CASSIVGGKTQYF.

The J gene is TRBJ2-2, the V gene TRBV5-4; 13 bases match TRBD2. Germline V gene lookup returns CDR1 SGHNT and CDR2 YYREEE (reference sequence). The CDR3 is 16 residues long. The junction had 7 bases not matched to a gene; V was cut back by 4 bases and J by 7 bases. The CDR3 loop reads CASSPTSGRALGELFF. Written as DNA, the CDR3 is TGTGCCAGCAGCCCTACTAGCGGGAGGGCCCTCGGGGAGCTGTTTTTT.

The gene calls are TRBV13 and TRBJ2-7; 9 bases are a match to TRBD1. The CDR3 has 14 amino acids. V dropped 5 bases and J dropped 4; count of bases not matched to a gene: 6. Germline V gene data show CDR1 as PRHDT and CDR2 as FYEKMQ (reference sequence). DNA for the CDR3: TGTGCCAGCAGCCTCGGACAGGGGAGGTACGAGCAGTACTTC. It specifies CASSLGQGRYEQYF. Together with reference TRBV13 and TRBJ2-7, the CDR3 gives the full variable domain: AAGVIQSPRHLIKEKRETATLKCYPIPRHDTVYWYQQGPGQDPQFLISFYEKMQSDKGSIPDRFSAQQFSDYHSELNMSSLELGDSALYFCASSLGQGRYEQYFGPGTRLTVT.

The chain carries TRBV4-1 and TRBJ2-5, with 7 bases aligning to TRBD2. Germline V CDR1 and CDR2: MGHRA, YSYEKL. The CDR3 sequence is 14 residues long. With 4 bases clipped from V and 2 bases from J, the junction kept 4 bases outside the gene matches. Here the CDR3 reads CASSRLGLQETQYF. In DNA form, the CDR3 reads TGCGCCAGCAGCCGACTGGGACTACAAGAGACCCAGTACTTC.

This rearrangement joins TRBV5-1 to TRBJ2-7; the match to TRBD2 covers 12 bases. The CDR3 sequence is 16 residues long. Germline-derived CDR1 and CDR2 are SGHRS and YFSETQ. V lost 3 bases and J lost 4; bases outside the gene matches: 8. For the CDR3, the DNA is TGCGCCAGCAGCTCCTACGAGGGACTAGCGGGTTACGAGCAGTACTTC. Its translation is CASSSYEGLAGYEQYF.

Concerning this clone: This may stem from a read error, because a much larger clone lies one nucleotide away. This chain links TRBV4-2 with TRBJ2-3; no reliable D call. This CDR3 comprises 12 residues. Trimming stripped 4 bases from V and 2 bases from J, with 4 bases between. Germline-derived CDR1 and CDR2 are LGHNA and YNFKEQ. CDR3 DNA: TGTGCCAGCAGCCGGACCACAGATACGCAGTATTTT. Translation gives CASSRTTDTQYF.

For the CDR3, the DNA is TGTGCCAGCAGGCCGGGAGGGTCTGGGGCCAACGTCCTGACTTTC. Translated: CASRPGGSGANVLTF. The gene calls are TRBV28 and TRBJ2-6; 8 nucleotides match TRBD2. CDR1 is MDHEN, CDR2 SYDVKM, per germline. V lost 6 bases to trimming and J lost 1 base; unmatched junction nucleotides: 2. The CDR3 has 15 residues.

This chain uses TRBV5-6 with TRBJ2-7; 7 bases align to TRBD2. Germline CDR1 is SGHDT and CDR2 is YYEEEE. The CDR3 spans 16 residues. The V and J ends lost 0 bases and 7 bases, in that order; junction bases with no gene match: 13. The CDR3 bases are TGTGCCAGCAGCTTGGGGGTAGCGGGTACGTTGAGGGAGCAGTACTTC. This encodes CASSLGVAGTLREQYF.

There are a few counts of this clone. This sequence joins TRBV2 and TRBJ1-1; D is possibly TRBD1 (5 bases). The CDR3 spans 14 residues. Trimming left V 7 bases short and J 0 bases short, with 12 bases between. CDR1 and CDR2 from the germline V gene are SNHLY and FYNNEI. In nucleotides, the CDR3 is TGTGCCAGCAACACGGGGCCAATGAACACTGAAGCTTTCTTT. Translation gives CASNTGPMNTEAFF. Combining the CDR3 with reference TRBV2 and TRBJ1-1 gives the whole variable domain EPEVTQTPSHQVTQMGQEVILRCVPISNHLYFYWYRQILGQKVEFLVSFYNNEISEKSEIFDDQFSVERPDGSNFTLKIRSTKLEDSAMYFCASNTGPMNTEAFFGQGTRLTVV.

The gene calls are TRBV9 and TRBJ2-1; D is unclear. V lost 0 bases and J 5 bases, leaving 6 bases between the germline ends. The CDR3 is 13 amino acids. CDR1 SGDLS and CDR2 YYNGEE come from the germline V gene. CDR3 nucleotides: TGTGCCAGCAGCGTAGCAGGCCACAATGAGCAGTTCTTC. Its translation: CASSVAGHNEQFF.

This sequence joins TRBV5-1 and TRBJ1-5; perhaps TRBD1 as D (5 bases). The germline CDR1 and CDR2 sequences are SGHRS and YFSETQ. Trimming shortened V by 2 bases and J by 0 bases, and 12 bases separated the two germline ends. The CDR3 is 16 amino acids. The CDR3 reads CASSLGVSGSNQPQHF. The CDR3 nucleotides read TGCGCCAGCAGCTTAGGGGTCAGCGGTAGCAATCAGCCCCAGCATTTT.

The CDR3 coding sequence is TGTGCCAGCAGCACGGGACAGGAGGCTTTCTTT. It encodes CASSTGQEAFF. The genes are TRBV7-6 and TRBJ1-1, with TRBD1 identical over 8 bases. The CDR3 spans 11 residues. Germline CDR1 SGHVS, CDR2 FNYEAQ. After removal of 5 bases from V and 11 bases from J, the junction contained 4 bases not matched to a gene.

This clone appeared a few times. The chain combines TRBV18 with TRBJ2-2; TRBD1 might be the D (6 bases). V was cut by 2 bases and J by 3 bases, with 10 bases left in between. In germline, CDR1 is KGHSH, CDR2 LQKENI. This CDR3 region has 15 residues. The CDR3 nucleotides read TGTGCCAGCTCACCAGGAGCAGGGGACACCGGGGAGCTGTTTTTT. This gives the protein CASSPGAGDTGELFF.

The gene calls are TRBV6-1 and TRBJ2-7, with 10 bases identical to TRBD1. The V gene end was trimmed by 6 bases and the J gene end by 0 bases; junction bases not matched to a gene: 2. CDR1 is MNHNS, CDR2 SASEGT, per germline. The CDR3 contains 14 residues. CDR3 residues: CASRGDRGSYEQYF. CDR3 in DNA: TGTGCCAGCAGAGGGGACAGGGGCTCCTACGAGCAGTACTTC.

The rearrangement uses TRBV28 and TRBJ1-4; D is possibly TRBD1 (6 bases). V dropped 5 bases and J dropped 10 bases, with 26 bases sitting between them. Germline loops: CDR1 MDHEN, CDR2 SYDVKM. This CDR3 has 17 residues. The CDR3 region has the DNA TGTGCCAGCAGTCCACTAACAGGGAGCAATGGTCGCGGAAAACTGTTTTTT. Translated, it gives CASSPLTGSNGRGKLFF.

This clone was detected a few times. This chain uses TRBV2 with TRBJ2-2, with D possibly matching TRBD2 (6 bases). Germline values: CDR1 SNHLY, CDR2 FYNNEI. CDR3 length equals 16 residues. Trimming took off 1 base at V and 4 bases at J, with 13 bases between the two ends. CDR3: CASSEVSGSLTGELFF. The CDR3 DNA is TGTGCCAGCAGTGAAGTTTCCGGGAGCCTCACCGGGGAGCTGTTTTTT.